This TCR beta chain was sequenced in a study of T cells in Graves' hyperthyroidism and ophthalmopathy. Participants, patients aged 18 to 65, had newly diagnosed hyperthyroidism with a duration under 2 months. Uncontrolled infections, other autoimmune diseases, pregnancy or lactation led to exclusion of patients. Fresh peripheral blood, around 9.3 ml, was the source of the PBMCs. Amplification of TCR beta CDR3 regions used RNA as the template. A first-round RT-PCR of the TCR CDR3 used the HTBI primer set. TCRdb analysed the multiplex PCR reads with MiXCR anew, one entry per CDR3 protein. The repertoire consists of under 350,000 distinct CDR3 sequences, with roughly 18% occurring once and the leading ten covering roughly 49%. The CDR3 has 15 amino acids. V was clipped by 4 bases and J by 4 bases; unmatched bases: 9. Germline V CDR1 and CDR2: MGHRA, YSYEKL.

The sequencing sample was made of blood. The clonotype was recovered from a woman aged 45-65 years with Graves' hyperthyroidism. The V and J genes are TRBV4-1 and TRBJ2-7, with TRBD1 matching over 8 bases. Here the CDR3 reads CASSPQDRDPYEQYF. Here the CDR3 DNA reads TGCGCCAGCAGCCCACAGGACAGGGATCCATACGAGCAGTACTTC.